Shown below are 16 T cell receptor beta chains from a single sample sequenced in a study of shared T cell receptors in the human thymus. Data came from immunoSEQ multiplex PCR; TCRdb stores just in-frame clones and leaves some out. The repertoire holds approximately 730,000 clones, with over 75% as singletons. The sample was also reused in another study, on human thymus T cells.

Source material: thymocytes. The receptors derive from a girl under three years old with a congenital heart defect.

V usage is TRBV7-4 and J usage is TRBJ2-1; D is perhaps TRBD2 (6 bases). This CDR3 spans 13 amino acids. Per germline, CDR1 SGHVT and CDR2 SQSDAQ. The V and J ends lost 5 bases and 15 bases respectively, with 20 bases between them. CDR3 sequence (DNA): TGTGCCAGCAGCCCATTGGGGGGTCCCCAGCGGTTCTTC. This translates into CASSPLGGPQRFF.

This chain links TRBV4-1 with TRBJ2-3, with a tentative D call TRBD2 (6 bases). Trimming cost V 1 base and J 1 base, with 12 bases left between them. The CDR3 loop spans 16 amino acids. The germline V gene encodes CDR1 MGHRA and CDR2 YSYEKL. CDR3 residues: CASSQGAPGGTDTQYF. The DNA for the CDR3 is TGCGCCAGCAGCCAAGGCGCGCCGGGGGGCACAGATACGCAGTATTTT.

The chain has TRBV14 and TRBJ1-4; 7 nucleotides agree with TRBD1. The CDR3 is made up of 15 amino acids. Germline V CDR1 and CDR2: SGHDN, FVKESK. J lost 6 bases, V lost 3 bases, and 7 bases had no gene match. The CDR3 sequence: CASSQGIGTDEKLFF. The CDR3, as DNA: TGTGCCAGCAGCCAGGGGATTGGGACAGATGAAAAACTGTTTTTT.

The rearrangement links TRBV14 to TRBJ2-2, with a weak D call TRBD1 (6 bases). Trimming removed 4 bases from V and 5 bases from J, with 14 bases in between. This CDR3 is 15 amino acids long. Germline loops: CDR1 SGHDN, CDR2 FVKESK. The CDR3 sequence is CASSLRGPHTGELFF. CDR3 nucleotides: TGTGCCAGCAGCCTCAGGGGCCCCCATACCGGGGAGCTGTTTTTT. Based on the CDR3 plus reference TRBV14 and TRBJ2-2, the full variable domain is EAGVTQFPSHSVIEKGQTVTLRCDPISGHDNLYWYRRVMGKEIKFLLHFVKESKQDESGMPNNRFLAERTGGTYSTLKVQPAELEDSGVYFCASSLRGPHTGELFFGEGSRLTVL.

The J gene is TRBJ1-6, the V gene TRBV19, with TRBD1 identical over 7 bases. The ends lost 1 base at V and 5 bases at J; junction bases unmatched: 2. The CDR3 has 15 amino acids. Germline loops: CDR1 LNHDA, CDR2 SQIVND (reference sequence). The CDR3 nucleotides are TGTGCCAGTAGTATAGCAGGGGGAAATAATTCACCCCTCCACTTT. This sequence encodes CASSIAGGNNSPLHF.

The chain recombines TRBV10-1 with TRBJ2-1; D possibly corresponds to TRBD1 (6 bases). The CDR3 covers 16 residues. The V and J ends lost 0 bases and 3 bases respectively, with 12 bases between them. Germline V lookup: CDR1 WNHNN, CDR2 SYGVQD (reference sequence). Written as DNA, the CDR3 is TGCGCCAGCAGTGAGTCAGGCAGGGGTATCTACAATGAGCAGTTCTTC. Its translation is CASSESGRGIYNEQFF.

This clone has just a few counts. The J gene is TRBJ2-2, the V gene TRBV6-5, with 11 positions matching TRBD2. The CDR3 sequence is 14 residues long. The V gene end was trimmed by 4 bases and the J gene end by 6 bases; junction bases not matched to a gene: 1. The germline V gene encodes CDR1 MNHEY and CDR2 SVGAGI. The CDR3 bases are TGTGCCAGCAGTTTAGCGGGGGGGCCCGGGGAGCTGTTTTTT. Translated: CASSLAGGPGELFF.

The table lists this clone with a few counts. This chain uses TRBV7-8 with TRBJ1-2, with TRBD1 matching 9 bases. Germline CDR1 is SGHVS and CDR2 is FQNEAQ. The ends lost 6 bases at V and 5 bases at J; junction bases unmatched: 10. There are 15 residues in the CDR3. The CDR3, as DNA: TGTGCCAGCAGTAGACAGGGGGTCCTCCTTTATGGCTACACCTTC. This codes for CASSRQGVLLYGYTF.

This rearrangement joins TRBV15 to TRBJ2-7; 7 nucleotides align to TRBD2. Germline CDR1 LNHNV, CDR2 YYDKDF (reference sequence). The CDR3 is 16 residues long. V lost 0 bases to trimming and J lost 5 bases; unmatched junction nucleotides: 10. As DNA, the CDR3 is TGTGCCACCAGCAGAGAGGGGCGCGGGGGTCTCGACGAGCAGTACTTC. Translating it yields CATSREGRGGLDEQYF.

The CDR3 sequence is CASSLAAEQYF. The DNA for the CDR3 is TGTGCCAGCAGCTTAGCAGCCGAGCAGTACTTC. The V gene is TRBV7-9, the J gene TRBJ2-7; D call uncertain. The V gene lost 0 bases and the J gene lost 6 bases, with 3 bases spanning the gap. The length of the CDR3 is 11 residues. The germline CDR1 and CDR2 sequences are SEHNR and FQNEAQ (reference sequence).

The V call is TRBV5-1, the J call TRBJ1-6, with D hard to call. Trimming removed 0 bases at V and 4 bases at J, with 5 bases between. The CDR3 is 14 residues long. Per the germline V gene, CDR1 is SGHRS and CDR2 is YFSETQ. This chain's CDR3 is CASSLAEYNSPLHF. In nucleotides, the CDR3 is TGCGCCAGCAGCTTGGCCGAGTATAATTCACCCCTCCACTTT.

This sequence joins TRBV19 and TRBJ1-1; 9 bases map to TRBD1. J was trimmed by 3 bases and V by 0 bases; bases with no gene match: 8. From germline, CDR1 is LNHDA and CDR2 SQIVND (reference sequence). The CDR3 length is 17 residues. The CDR3 loop is CASSIDSTGGFDTEAFF. CDR3 nucleotide sequence: TGTGCCAGTAGTATAGACTCGACAGGGGGTTTTGACACTGAAGCTTTCTTT.

J is TRBJ1-2 and V is TRBV5-1; D might be TRBD1 (6 bases). The germline gives CDR1 SGHRS, CDR2 YFSETQ. The CDR3 sequence is 14 residues long. Trimming cost V 4 bases and J 4 bases, with 14 bases left between them. CDR3 loop: CASSPGTTPYGYTF. The CDR3 coding sequence is TGCGCCAGCAGCCCCGGGACAACCCCCTATGGCTACACCTTC.

The chain links TRBV2 to TRBJ2-1; TRBD1 is a possible D gene (5 bases). The CDR3 spans 13 residues. Germline-derived CDR1 and CDR2 are SNHLY and FYNNEI. The V gene lost 7 bases and the J gene lost 6 bases, with 13 bases spanning the gap. CDR3 sequence reads: CASTVRGSNEQFF. CDR3 sequence (DNA): TGTGCCAGCACCGTTAGGGGCAGCAATGAGCAGTTCTTC.

V and J are TRBV29-1 and TRBJ2-3, with D possibly being TRBD2 (6 bases). This CDR3 region has 14 residues. The ends were cut back, 4 bases at V and 6 bases at J, with 17 bases in the middle. CDR1 and CDR2 from the germline V gene are SQVTM and ANQGSEA. The CDR3 coding sequence is TGCAGCGTTGCCCCGGGACTCAGTACGGATACGCAGTATTTT. Its protein is CSVAPGLSTDTQYF.

The chain uses TRBV19 and TRBJ1-1; D is ambiguous. V lost 5 bases and J 1 base, leaving 11 bases between the germline ends. Germline CDR1 reads LNHDA; CDR2 reads SQIVND (reference sequence). CDR3 length equals 14 residues. DNA of the CDR3: TGTGCCAGTAGTGGAGGACCCCAGAACACTGAAGCTTTCTTT. Translation gives CASSGGPQNTEAFF.